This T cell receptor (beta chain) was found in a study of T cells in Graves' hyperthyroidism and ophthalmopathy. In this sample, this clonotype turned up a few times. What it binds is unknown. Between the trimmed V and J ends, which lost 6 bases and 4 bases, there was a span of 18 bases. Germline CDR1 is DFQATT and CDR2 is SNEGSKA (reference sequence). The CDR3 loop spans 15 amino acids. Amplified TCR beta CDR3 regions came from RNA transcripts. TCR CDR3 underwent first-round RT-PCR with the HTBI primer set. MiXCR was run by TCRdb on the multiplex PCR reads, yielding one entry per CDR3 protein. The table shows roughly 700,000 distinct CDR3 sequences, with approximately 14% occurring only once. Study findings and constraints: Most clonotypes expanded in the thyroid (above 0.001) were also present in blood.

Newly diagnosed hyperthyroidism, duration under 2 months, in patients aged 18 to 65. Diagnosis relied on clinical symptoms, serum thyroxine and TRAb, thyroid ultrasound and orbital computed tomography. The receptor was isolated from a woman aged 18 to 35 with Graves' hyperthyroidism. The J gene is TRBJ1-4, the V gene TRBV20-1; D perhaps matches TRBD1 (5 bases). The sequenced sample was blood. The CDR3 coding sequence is TGCAGTGCCATCTTCGAGGGAGGGGATAATGAAAAACTGTTTTTT. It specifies CSAIFEGGDNEKLFF.